This T cell receptor beta chain was identified during a study of regulatory T cells in long-lasting Graves disease. Study-wide results and limits: Persistent patients shared more public clonotypes (about 2,600) than new patients (roughly 970).

Time point given: newly diagnosed GD, antithyroid drugs for less than 3 months. RNA from PBMCs was the source of the TCR library. This clonotype was seen at least ten times. Its antigen remains unknown. Per germline, CDR1 MDHEN and CDR2 SYDVKM. V lost 9 bases, J lost 6 bases, and 18 bases lay in between. This CDR3 spans 13 amino acids. Libraries of TCR beta came from iRepertoire HTBI primers plus Arm-PCR of CDR3 regions. TCRdb itself ran the multiplex PCR reads through MiXCR, one entry per CDR3 protein. Here the sample spans a few hundred thousand distinct CDR3 sequences, about a sixth being singletons. The same specimen was also included in a second study, on T cells in Graves' hyperthyroidism and ophthalmopathy. That investigation notes: Classification by a 13 V-J model distinguished ophthalmopathy from stable hyperthyroidism.

The chain recombines TRBV28 with TRBJ2-7; weak D call: TRBD1 (5 bases). This specimen was peripheral blood mononuclear cells (PBMCs), taken at new diagnosis, from a patient treated with antithyroid drugs. The TCR was taken from a young woman with Graves disease. The CDR3 nucleotides read TGTGCCAGTAGAACCCCAGGGATGGGCGAGCAGTACTTC. As protein: CASRTPGMGEQYF.